The entry below gives a single T cell receptor beta chain sequence along with its context. Its antigen is currently unknown. The sample comes from a study of OX40 agonist ivuxolimab in advanced cancers. CDR1 is MNHEY and CDR2 is SMNVEV in the germline V gene (reference sequence). The V gene lost 6 bases and the J gene lost 2 bases, with 11 bases spanning the gap. This CDR3 is built from 14 residues. The assay was immunoSEQ multiplex PCR, and TCRdb's table has in-frame clones only and misses some. The profile covers about 7,700 clones, with 79% appearing a single time and 35% to 40% taken by the ten largest. Study-wide results and caveats: The average count of expanded clones was higher among CD8+ T cells than among CD4+.

This sequence was found in an adult with an advanced solid tumor such as melanoma, head and neck, liver or kidney cancer. The sample consisted of CD4+ or CD8+ T cells sorted from blood, taken in a trial of the OX40 agonist ivuxolimab. J is TRBJ2-1 and V is TRBV27, with D maybe TRBD1 (6 bases). CDR3 region: CASRETGTYNEQFF. For the CDR3, the DNA is TGTGCCAGCAGGGAGACAGGAACCTACAATGAGCAGTTCTTC.